The entry below gives a single T cell receptor (beta chain) sequence along with its context. Authors' methods: Using reference gene primer amplification, nucleated cell counts were estimated. Assay: immunoSEQ multiplex PCR; the TCRdb copy retains only in-frame clones and omits some. The DNA gave D and trimming, while V, J and clone size come from that table. The sample includes over 20,000 clones, approximately 84% of them seen just once. These data come from a study of blood T cell repertoires in COVID-19. Study in general: Samples of COVID-19 (acute and convalescent) were obtained from the United States, Italy and Spain. T cells, B-cell-depleted T cells, or PBMCs provided the cDNA or gDNA that served as material.

Trimming took off 2 bases at V and 4 bases at J, with 16 bases between the two ends. Germline-derived CDR1 and CDR2 are SNHLY and FYNNEI. This CDR3 region has 16 residues. This clonotype was sampled from a man over 45 with active or convalescent COVID-19. Sequences were obtained from peripheral blood. V usage is TRBV2 and J usage is TRBJ2-3; no firm D call. CDR3 DNA sequence: TGTGCCAGCAGTGAAATGGCACCCGGGTTAGCAGATACGCAGTATTTT. It yields the protein CASSEMAPGLADTQYF.